This T cell receptor beta chain was observed in a study of T cell responses to AZD1222 COVID-19 vaccine. Generated by immunoSEQ multiplex PCR, the TCRdb table keeps only in-frame clones and is missing some. The table lists about 140,000 clones, about 90% of them singletons. Trimming stripped 4 bases from V and 7 bases from J, with 18 bases between. The CDR3 totals 15 residues. Germline V CDR1 and CDR2: SGHRS, YFSETQ. Specimen: peripheral blood, collected 28 days after the second AZD1222 dose. This chain joins TRBV5-1 and TRBJ2-1, with TRBD1 as a possible D gene (6 bases). The TCR sequence derives from an adult who received the AZD1222 COVID-19 vaccine. The CDR3 reads CASSPSSGQRNEQFF. The CDR3 DNA follows: TGCGCCAGCAGCCCCAGCAGTGGACAGAGGAATGAGCAGTTCTTC.